A selection of T cell receptor beta chains follows, all from one sample in a study of glioma-infiltrating T cells. TCRdb reprocessed the multiplex PCR reads with MiXCR, giving one entry per CDR3 protein. The sample gives under 200,000 distinct CDR3 sequences, about 31% of which show up once; 20% is in the top ten. Sequencing was done on a sample of glioma tissue, nonneoplastic brain tissue, or PBMCs (not recorded which). Receptor source: a human donor with low-grade glioma or glioblastoma, undergoing nonglioma brain surgery, or in good health (not recorded which). The CDR3 runs from the conserved cysteine through the conserved F or W. The order of the fields is clone size, V gene, J gene, D gene, CDR3 protein, CDR3 DNA. A D gene is named only where the DNA matches it firmly. Clone size is not always given. Where it is, it says once, few, many or a class for expanded clones.

clone size: -
V gene: TRBV12-3/TRBV12-4
J gene: TRBJ1-4
D gene: -
CDR3 protein: CASSLDQSGGALLFF
CDR3 DNA: TGTGCCAGCAGTTTAGATCAGTCGGGAGGGGCCCTACTGTTTTTT

clone size: once
V gene: TRBV7-2
J gene: TRBJ1-4
D gene: TRBD1
CDR3 protein: CASSSDRGFPQATNEKLFF
CDR3 DNA: TGTGCCAGCAGCTCGGACAGGGGGTTCCCCCAAGCAACTAATGAAAAACTGTTTTTT

clone size: many
V gene: TRBV24-1
J gene: TRBJ2-5
D gene: TRBD1
CDR3 protein: CATSDVTGGGETQYF
CDR3 DNA: TGTGCCACCAGTGATGTGACAGGGGGTGGAGAGACCCAGTACTTC

clone size: many
V gene: TRBV7-2
J gene: TRBJ2-7
D gene: TRBD1
CDR3 protein: CASSTGGGFYEQYF
CDR3 DNA: TGTGCCAGTTCGACAGGGGGCGGATTTTACGAGCAGTACTTC

clone size: few
V gene: TRBV11-2
J gene: TRBJ1-6
D gene: -
CDR3 protein: CASSLNRRNSPLHF
CDR3 DNA: TGTGCCAGCAGCTTAAACCGCAGGAATTCACCCCTCCACTTT

clone size: many
V gene: TRBV6-1
J gene: TRBJ2-7
D gene: -
CDR3 protein: CASGREAAYEQYF
CDR3 DNA: TGTGCCAGCGGTAGGGAGGCAGCCTACGAGCAGTACTTC

clone size: many
V gene: TRBV7-9
J gene: TRBJ2-7
D gene: TRBD2
CDR3 protein: CASSPSFIQSGRIYEQYF
CDR3 DNA: TGTGCCAGCAGCCCCAGCTTTATCCAAAGCGGGAGGATATACGAGCAGTACTTC

clone size: many
V gene: TRBV3-1
J gene: TRBJ2-3
D gene: -
CDR3 protein: CASSQESADTQYF
CDR3 DNA: TGTGCCAGCAGCCAAGAATCCGCAGATACGCAGTATTTT

clone size: -
V gene: TRBV2
J gene: TRBJ2-6
D gene: -
CDR3 protein: CASSVGGLSGANVLTF
CDR3 DNA: TGTGCCAGCAGTGTTGGGGGTCTCTCTGGGGCCAACGTCCTGACTTTC

clone size: many
V gene: TRBV20-1
J gene: TRBJ2-7
D gene: TRBD1
CDR3 protein: CSADNRDRGTEQYF
CDR3 DNA: TGCAGTGCTGACAACCGGGACAGGGGGACCGAGCAGTACTTC

clone size: many
V gene: TRBV19
J gene: TRBJ2-7
D gene: -
CDR3 protein: CASSIRQGPYEQYF
CDR3 DNA: TGTGCCAGTAGTATTCGGCAGGGACCCTACGAGCAGTACTTC

clone size: many
V gene: TRBV7-2
J gene: TRBJ2-1
D gene: TRBD2
CDR3 protein: CASSFGGTVGNEQFF
CDR3 DNA: TGTGCCAGCAGCTTCGGGGGGACCGTGGGCAATGAGCAGTTCTTC

clone size: many
V gene: TRBV10-3
J gene: TRBJ1-1
D gene: TRBD1
CDR3 protein: CAISDLTGGYTEAFF
CDR3 DNA: TGTGCCATCAGTGACCTGACAGGGGGCTACACTGAAGCTTTCTTT

clone size: few
V gene: TRBV5-5
J gene: TRBJ2-5
D gene: TRBD2
CDR3 protein: CASSHRLAGGQETQYF
CDR3 DNA: TGTGCCAGCAGCCATCGACTAGCGGGAGGCCAAGAGACCCAGTACTTC

clone size: -
V gene: TRBV7-9
J gene: TRBJ2-7
D gene: TRBD2
CDR3 protein: CASSRGLAGSSYEQYF
CDR3 DNA: TGTGCCAGCAGCCGGGGACTAGCGGGATCCTCCTACGAGCAGTACTTC

clone size: -
V gene: TRBV5-1
J gene: TRBJ1-2
D gene: -
CDR3 protein: CATSPDLDSLYGYTF
CDR3 DNA: TGCGCCACCAGCCCGGACCTGGACAGCCTTTATGGCTACACCTTC

clone size: many
V gene: TRBV6-1
J gene: TRBJ1-3
D gene: TRBD1
CDR3 protein: CASGDRGSGNTIYF
CDR3 DNA: TGTGCCAGCGGAGACAGGGGTTCAGGAAACACCATATATTTT

clone size: -
V gene: TRBV19
J gene: TRBJ1-5
D gene: TRBD1
CDR3 protein: CASSNMGQGYQPQHF
CDR3 DNA: TGTGCCAGTAGTAACATGGGACAGGGATATCAGCCCCAGCATTTT

clone size: many
V gene: TRBV7-9
J gene: TRBJ1-3
D gene: TRBD1
CDR3 protein: CASSLWTGGDTIYF
CDR3 DNA: TGTGCCAGCAGCCTCTGGACAGGGGGGGACACCATATATTTT

clone size: many
V gene: TRBV20-1
J gene: TRBJ1-1
D gene: -
CDR3 protein: CSAKRGGMNTEAFF
CDR3 DNA: TGCAGTGCTAAGAGGGGGGGAATGAACACTGAAGCTTTCTTT

clone size: -
V gene: TRBV19
J gene: TRBJ1-5
D gene: TRBD1
CDR3 protein: CASRRQGVGNSNQPQHF
CDR3 DNA: TGTGCCAGTAGGAGACAGGGGGTTGGTAATAGCAATCAGCCCCAGCATTTT

clone size: -
V gene: TRBV7-9
J gene: TRBJ1-4
D gene: -
CDR3 protein: CASSLPPATNEKLFF
CDR3 DNA: TGTGCCAGCAGCTTACCCCCTGCAACTAATGAAAAACTGTTTTTT

clone size: many
V gene: TRBV7-9
J gene: TRBJ1-1
D gene: -
CDR3 protein: CASTLNSLTEAFF
CDR3 DNA: TGTGCCAGCACCTTAAATAGTCTCACTGAAGCTTTCTTT

clone size: many
V gene: TRBV27
J gene: TRBJ1-2
D gene: -
CDR3 protein: CASKPGENYGYTF
CDR3 DNA: TGTGCCAGCAAGCCGGGCGAAAACTATGGCTACACCTTC

clone size: many
V gene: TRBV27
J gene: TRBJ2-1
D gene: TRBD2
CDR3 protein: CASSLLWPAIAGGPTVSHNEQFF
CDR3 DNA: TGTGCCAGCAGTTTATTATGGCCGGCAATAGCGGGAGGGCCTACCGTCTCCCACAATGAGCAGTTCTTC

clone size: many
V gene: TRBV19
J gene: TRBJ1-5
D gene: -
CDR3 protein: CTSSIAVQPQHF
CDR3 DNA: TGTACCAGTAGTATAGCGGTTCAGCCCCAGCATTTT

clone size: -
V gene: TRBV20-1
J gene: TRBJ2-1
D gene: TRBD2
CDR3 protein: CSAAGTSLIDEQFF
CDR3 DNA: TGCAGTGCCGCCGGGACTAGTCTTATCGATGAGCAGTTTTTC

clone size: many
V gene: TRBV7-3
J gene: TRBJ2-7
D gene: TRBD2
CDR3 protein: CASSRAGGTYEQYF
CDR3 DNA: TGTGCCAGCAGCCGTGCGGGGGGTACCTACGAGCAGTACTTC

clone size: -
V gene: TRBV5-6
J gene: TRBJ2-1
D gene: TRBD2
CDR3 protein: CASSPIAGAYNEQFF
CDR3 DNA: TGTGCCAGCAGCCCGATAGCGGGAGCCTACAATGAGCAGTTCTTC

clone size: few
V gene: TRBV19
J gene: TRBJ2-1
D gene: TRBD1
CDR3 protein: CASSTGQTGEQFF
CDR3 DNA: TGTGCCAGTAGTACGGGACAGACGGGTGAGCAGTTCTTC

clone size: many
V gene: TRBV29-1
J gene: TRBJ2-5
D gene: -
CDR3 protein: CSVRRGTQETQYF
CDR3 DNA: TGCAGCGTGCGAAGGGGGACTCAAGAGACCCAGTACTTC

clone size: -
V gene: TRBV6-2/TRBV6-3
J gene: TRBJ2-5
D gene: TRBD2
CDR3 protein: CASSYLGLAVLQETQYF
CDR3 DNA: TGTGCCAGCAGTTACCTTGGACTAGCGGTCCTCCAAGAGACCCAGTACTTC

clone size: many
V gene: TRBV5-4
J gene: TRBJ2-7
D gene: TRBD2
CDR3 protein: CASSFRTSGTYEQYF
CDR3 DNA: TGTGCCAGCAGCTTTCGGACTAGCGGAACCTACGAGCAGTACTTC

clone size: -
V gene: TRBV7-9
J gene: TRBJ2-1
D gene: -
CDR3 protein: CASSWADSYEQFF
CDR3 DNA: TGTGCCAGCAGCTGGGCAGATTCTTATGAGCAGTTCTTC

clone size: few
V gene: TRBV13
J gene: TRBJ2-5
D gene: TRBD1
CDR3 protein: CASSPRTGQETQYF
CDR3 DNA: TGTGCCAGCAGCCCTAGGACAGGGCAAGAGACCCAGTACTTC

clone size: -
V gene: TRBV6-1
J gene: TRBJ1-1
D gene: -
CDR3 protein: CASSEWQGSTEDLF
CDR3 DNA: TGTGCCAGCAGTGAATGGCAGGGAAGCACTGAAGATTTGTTT

clone size: -
V gene: TRBV12-5
J gene: TRBJ2-7
D gene: -
CDR3 protein: CASGRNTGLADYEQCF
CDR3 DNA: TGTGCTAGTGGACGTAACACAGGGCTTGCGGACTACGAGCAGTGCTTC

clone size: many
V gene: TRBV6-1
J gene: TRBJ2-3
D gene: -
CDR3 protein: CASSYSKREDTQYF
CDR3 DNA: TGTGCCAGCAGTTATTCCAAGAGAGAAGATACGCAGTATTTT

clone size: few
V gene: TRBV19
J gene: TRBJ2-6
D gene: -
CDR3 protein: CASSPGTGSGANVLTF
CDR3 DNA: TGTGCCAGTAGCCCCGGGACGGGCTCTGGGGCCAACGTCCTGACTTTC

clone size: many
V gene: TRBV6-2/TRBV6-3
J gene: TRBJ2-2
D gene: -
CDR3 protein: CASKQLTNTGELFF
CDR3 DNA: TGTGCCAGCAAACAACTTACGAACACCGGGGAGCTGTTTTTT

clone size: many
V gene: TRBV6-2/TRBV6-3
J gene: TRBJ2-5
D gene: -
CDR3 protein: CATNNYGGHQETQYF
CDR3 DNA: TGTGCCACCAACAATTATGGGGGGCATCAAGAGACCCAGTACTTC

clone size: -
V gene: TRBV20-1
J gene: TRBJ2-1
D gene: TRBD1
CDR3 protein: CSARDQTGVYNEQFF
CDR3 DNA: TGCAGTGCTAGAGATCAGACAGGGGTGTACAATGAGCAGTTCTTC

clone size: many
V gene: TRBV10-3
J gene: TRBJ1-1
D gene: -
CDR3 protein: CAISLQENTEAFF
CDR3 DNA: TGTGCCATCAGTCTTCAGGAGAACACTGAAGCTTTCTTT